The 5 T cell receptor beta chains listed next were all sequenced from one sample in a study of blood T cell repertoires in COVID-19 (dated by TCRdb to between 2020 and 2021). Libraries came from the immunoSEQ multiplex PCR assay. This is the immuneACCESS table as TCRdb keeps it, with only in-frame sequences that have V and J called. A part of the clones is gone; compared with another copy, unresolved V genes explain less than half, and the rest is unexplained. The sample table lists 140,000 or so clones, approximately 82% of them with a count of one. Together, the top ten hold roughly 10% of the sample. The sample was peripheral blood. The receptors originated from a man aged 55 to 70 with active or convalescent COVID-19.

The chain uses TRBV27 and TRBJ2-3; D remains unclear. Germline assignment: CDR1 MNHEY and CDR2 SMNVEV (reference sequence). The CDR3 is made up of 13 amino acids. Trimming stripped 6 bases from V and 2 bases from J, with 9 bases between. As DNA, the CDR3 is TGTGCCAGCAGCCCCGAGATCACAGATACGCAGTATTTT. Its protein is CASSPEITDTQYF.

This sequence joins TRBV11-3 and TRBJ2-2; no clear D. CDR1 and CDR2 (germline): SGHNT, YENEEA. CDR3 length: 15 residues. Trimming left V 1 base short and J 1 base short, with 7 bases between. The CDR3: CASSLATVNTGELFF. As DNA, the CDR3 is TGTGCCAGCAGCTTAGCAACAGTGAACACCGGGGAGCTGTTTTTT.

The chain uses TRBV14 and TRBJ2-1, with 7 bases aligning to TRBD2. V gave up 2 bases and J gave up 9 bases; unmatched junction bases: 7. Germline CDR1 SGHDN, CDR2 FVKESK. CDR3 length: 14 residues. CDR3 in amino acids: CASSQFAGVGEQFF. In nucleotides, the CDR3 is TGTGCCAGCAGCCAATTTGCGGGAGTTGGTGAGCAGTTCTTC.

The CDR3: CASREGGNTEAFF. CDR3 DNA sequence: TGTGCCAGTAGAGAGGGCGGGAACACTGAAGCTTTCTTT. The rearrangement links TRBV19 to TRBJ1-1; D call uncertain. The CDR3 is 13 residues long. V lost 6 bases and J lost 1, with 9 bases in between. Germline CDR1 reads LNHDA; CDR2 reads SQIVND (reference sequence).

The chain employs TRBV6-5 and TRBJ2-7; 10 positions match TRBD2. The germline CDR1 and CDR2 sequences are MNHEY and SVGAGI. The CDR3 is made up of 16 amino acids. V was clipped by 0 bases and J by 4 bases; unmatched bases: 6. This CDR3 reads CASSYSRASGSYEQYV. Written as DNA, the CDR3 is TGTGCCAGCAGTTACTCGAGGGCTAGCGGGAGTTACGAGCAGTACGTC.